This T cell receptor beta chain came from a study of monozygotic twins with inflammatory bowel disease. Germline loops: CDR1 SGDLS, CDR2 YYNGEE. The CDR3 extends over 13 amino acids. TCRdb re-analyzed the 5' RACE reads; it lists each CDR3 protein once, without DNA. This sample's clone table lists about 160,000 distinct CDR3 sequences. Sequencing used blood. The chain links TRBV9 to TRBJ2-2. This sequence originates from a human donor with ulcerative colitis or Crohn's disease, or a healthy co-twin of an affected twin (not recorded which). This CDR3 reads CASSSPNTGELFF.